This T cell receptor beta chain was identified during a study of identifying expanded T cells in peripheral blood. The V gene's germline CDR1 is GTSNPN and CDR2 SVGIG (reference sequence). The V gene end was trimmed by 3 bases and the J gene end by 6 bases; junction bases not matched to a gene: 3. There are 12 residues in the CDR3. This table comes from immunoSEQ multiplex PCR, and its TCRdb copy is limited to in-frame clones, with some not included. The sample has 95,000 to 150,000 clones; around four fifths are singletons. The sample taken for sequencing was blood. The source of this sequence is a person aged 18 to 70 in good health. V and J are TRBV30 and TRBJ2-3, with 7 bases identical to TRBD1. Written as DNA, the CDR3 is TGTGCCTGGAGGACAGGGATGGATACGCAGTATTTT. Translation gives CAWRTGMDTQYF.